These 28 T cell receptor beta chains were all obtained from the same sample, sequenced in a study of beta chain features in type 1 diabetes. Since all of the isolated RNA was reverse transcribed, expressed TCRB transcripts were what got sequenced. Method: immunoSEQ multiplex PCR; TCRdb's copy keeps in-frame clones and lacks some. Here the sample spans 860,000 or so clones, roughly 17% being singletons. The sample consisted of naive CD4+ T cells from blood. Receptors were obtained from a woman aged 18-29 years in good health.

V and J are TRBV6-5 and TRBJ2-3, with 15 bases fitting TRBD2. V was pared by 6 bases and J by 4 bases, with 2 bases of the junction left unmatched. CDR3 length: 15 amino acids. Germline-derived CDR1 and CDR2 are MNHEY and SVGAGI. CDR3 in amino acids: CASRGLAGGPDTQYF. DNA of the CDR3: TGTGCCAGCAGGGGACTAGCGGGAGGCCCAGATACGCAGTATTTT.

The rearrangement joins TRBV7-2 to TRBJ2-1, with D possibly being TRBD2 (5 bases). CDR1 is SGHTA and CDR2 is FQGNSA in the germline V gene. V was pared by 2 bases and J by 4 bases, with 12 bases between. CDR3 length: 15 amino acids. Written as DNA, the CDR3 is TGTGCCAGCAGCTTAACGAGGGCTGGATACAATGAGCAGTTCTTC. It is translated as CASSLTRAGYNEQFF.

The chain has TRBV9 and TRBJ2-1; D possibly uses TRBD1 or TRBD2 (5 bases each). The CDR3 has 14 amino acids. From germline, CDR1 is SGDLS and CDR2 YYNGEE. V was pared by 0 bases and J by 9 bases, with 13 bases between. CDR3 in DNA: TGTGCCAGCAGCGTAGAGGGTCCGGGGACTGAGCAGTTCTTC. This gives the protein CASSVEGPGTEQFF.

The CDR3: CASSQRTGNSGANVLTF. CDR3 nucleotide sequence: TGCGCCAGCAGCCAACGGACAGGGAACTCTGGGGCCAACGTCCTGACTTTC. The chain couples TRBV4-1 to TRBJ2-6, with TRBD1 identical over 8 bases. With V trimmed by 2 bases and J by 0 bases, 3 bases remained unmatched. The CDR3 is made up of 17 amino acids. Per the germline V gene, CDR1 is MGHRA and CDR2 is YSYEKL.

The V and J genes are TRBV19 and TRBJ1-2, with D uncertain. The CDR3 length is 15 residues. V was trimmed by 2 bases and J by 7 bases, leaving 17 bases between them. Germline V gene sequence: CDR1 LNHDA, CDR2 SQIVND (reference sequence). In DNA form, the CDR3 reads TGTGCCAGTAGTATAAGCGAGCTCCGGAGGAGTGGCTACACCTTC. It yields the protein CASSISELRRSGYTF.

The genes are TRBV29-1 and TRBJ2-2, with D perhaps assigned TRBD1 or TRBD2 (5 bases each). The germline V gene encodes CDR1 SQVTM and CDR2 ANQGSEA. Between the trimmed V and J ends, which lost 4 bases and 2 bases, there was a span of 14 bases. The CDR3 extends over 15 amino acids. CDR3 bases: TGCAGCGTTGGGACCGGGACGGGTAACACCGGGGAGCTGTTTTTT. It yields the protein CSVGTGTGNTGELFF.

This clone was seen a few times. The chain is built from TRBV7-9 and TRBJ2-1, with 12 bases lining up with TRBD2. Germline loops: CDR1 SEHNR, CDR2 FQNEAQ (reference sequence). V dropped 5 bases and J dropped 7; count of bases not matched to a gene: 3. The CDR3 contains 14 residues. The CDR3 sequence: CASSGLAGRNEQFF. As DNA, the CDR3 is TGTGCCAGCAGCGGACTAGCGGGGCGGAATGAGCAGTTCTTC.

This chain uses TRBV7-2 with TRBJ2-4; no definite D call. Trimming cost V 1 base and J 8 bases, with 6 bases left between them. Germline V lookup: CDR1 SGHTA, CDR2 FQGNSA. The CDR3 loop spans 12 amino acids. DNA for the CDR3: TGTGCCAGCAGCTTAGTCCGGGACATTCAGTACTTC. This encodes CASSLVRDIQYF.

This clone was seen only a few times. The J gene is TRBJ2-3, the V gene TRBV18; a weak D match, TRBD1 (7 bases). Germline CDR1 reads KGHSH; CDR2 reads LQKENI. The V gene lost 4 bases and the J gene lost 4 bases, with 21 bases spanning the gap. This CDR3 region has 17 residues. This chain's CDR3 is CASSLFRFTGEADTQYF. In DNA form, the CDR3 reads TGTGCCAGCTCACTCTTCCGGTTCACAGGGGAGGCAGATACGCAGTATTTT.

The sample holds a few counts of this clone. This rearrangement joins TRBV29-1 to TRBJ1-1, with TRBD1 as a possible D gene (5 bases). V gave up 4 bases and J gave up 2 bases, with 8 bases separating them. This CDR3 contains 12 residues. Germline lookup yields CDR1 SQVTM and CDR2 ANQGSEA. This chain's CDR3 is CSVGGINTEAFF. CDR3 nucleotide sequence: TGCAGCGTTGGGGGCATTAACACTGAAGCTTTCTTT. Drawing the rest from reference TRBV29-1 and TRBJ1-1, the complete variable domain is SAVISQKPSRDICQRGTSLTIQCQVDSQVTMMFWYRQQPGQSLTLIATANQGSEATYESGFVIDKFPISRPNLTFSTLTVSNMSPEDSSIYLCSVGGINTEAFFGQGTRLTVV.

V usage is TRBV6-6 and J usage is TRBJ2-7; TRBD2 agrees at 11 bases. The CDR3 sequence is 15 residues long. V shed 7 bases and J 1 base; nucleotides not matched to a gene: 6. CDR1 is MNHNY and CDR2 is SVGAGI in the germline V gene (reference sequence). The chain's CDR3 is CASKRLAGGSYEQYF. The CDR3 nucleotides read TGTGCCAGCAAGCGGCTAGCGGGAGGATCCTACGAGCAGTACTTC.

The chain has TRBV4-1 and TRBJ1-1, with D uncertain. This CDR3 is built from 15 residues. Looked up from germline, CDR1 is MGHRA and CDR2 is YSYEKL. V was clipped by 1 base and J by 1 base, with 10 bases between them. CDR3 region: CASSQGPRQNTEAFF. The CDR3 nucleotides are TGCGCCAGCAGCCAAGGTCCCCGACAGAACACTGAAGCTTTCTTT.

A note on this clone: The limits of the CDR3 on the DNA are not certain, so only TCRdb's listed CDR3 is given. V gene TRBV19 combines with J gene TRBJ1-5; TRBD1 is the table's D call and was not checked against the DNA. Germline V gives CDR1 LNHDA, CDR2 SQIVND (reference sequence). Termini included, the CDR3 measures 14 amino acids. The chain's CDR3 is CASKVGQGSTAEHF.

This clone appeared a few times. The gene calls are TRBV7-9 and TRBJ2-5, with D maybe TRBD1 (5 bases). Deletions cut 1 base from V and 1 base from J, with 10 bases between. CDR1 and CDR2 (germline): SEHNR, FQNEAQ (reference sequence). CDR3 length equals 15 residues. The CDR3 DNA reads TGTGCCAGCAGCTTAGGCAGCAGGGTCCAAGAGACCCAGTACTTC. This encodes CASSLGSRVQETQYF.

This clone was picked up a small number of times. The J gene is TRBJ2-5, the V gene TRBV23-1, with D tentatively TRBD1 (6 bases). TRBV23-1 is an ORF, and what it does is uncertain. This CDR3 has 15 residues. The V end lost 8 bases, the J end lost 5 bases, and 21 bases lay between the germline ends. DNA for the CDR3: TGCGCCAGCGAACTTCTGGGGGCAGGGATGGAGACCCAGTACTTC. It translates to CASELLGAGMETQYF.

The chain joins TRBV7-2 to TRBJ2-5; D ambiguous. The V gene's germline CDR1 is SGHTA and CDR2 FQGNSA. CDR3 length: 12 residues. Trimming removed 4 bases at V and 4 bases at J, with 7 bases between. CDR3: CASSSFRETQYF. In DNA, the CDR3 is TGTGCCAGCAGCTCTTTCAGAGAGACCCAGTACTTC.

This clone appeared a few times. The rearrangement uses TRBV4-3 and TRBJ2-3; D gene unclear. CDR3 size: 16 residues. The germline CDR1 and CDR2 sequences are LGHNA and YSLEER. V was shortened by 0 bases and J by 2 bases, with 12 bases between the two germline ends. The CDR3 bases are TGCGCCAGCAGCCAAGAACCGAGGAGCCTCACAGATACGCAGTATTTT. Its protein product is CASSQEPRSLTDTQYF.

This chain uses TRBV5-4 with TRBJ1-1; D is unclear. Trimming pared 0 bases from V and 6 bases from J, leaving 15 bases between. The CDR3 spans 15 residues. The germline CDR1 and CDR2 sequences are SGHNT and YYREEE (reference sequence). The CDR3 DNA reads TGTGCCAGCAGCTTGGCCGGGCTCCGGAGGGCTGAAGCTTTCTTT. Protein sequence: CASSLAGLRRAEAFF.

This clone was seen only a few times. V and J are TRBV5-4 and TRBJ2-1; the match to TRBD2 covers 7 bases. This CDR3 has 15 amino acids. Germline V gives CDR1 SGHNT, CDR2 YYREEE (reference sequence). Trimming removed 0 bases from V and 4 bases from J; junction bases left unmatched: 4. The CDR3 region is CASSLEASGYNEQFF. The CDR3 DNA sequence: TGTGCCAGCAGCTTGGAGGCTAGCGGATACAATGAGCAGTTCTTC.

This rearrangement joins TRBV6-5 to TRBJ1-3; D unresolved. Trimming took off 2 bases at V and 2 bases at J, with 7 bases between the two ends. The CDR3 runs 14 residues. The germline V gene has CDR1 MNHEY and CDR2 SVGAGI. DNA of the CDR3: TGTGCCAGCAGTTACGCGTCACCTGGAAACACCATATATTTT. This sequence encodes CASSYASPGNTIYF.

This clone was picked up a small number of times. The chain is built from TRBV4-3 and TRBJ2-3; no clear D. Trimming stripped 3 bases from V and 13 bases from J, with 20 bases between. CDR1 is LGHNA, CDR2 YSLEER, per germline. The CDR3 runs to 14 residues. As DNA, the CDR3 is TGCGCCAGCAGCCAGGGTATATCAGTCCCCGAAGAGTATTTT. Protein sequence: CASSQGISVPEEYF.

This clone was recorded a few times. The CDR3 nucleotides are TGTGCCATCAGTGAGGGACAGGGTTACGAGCAGTACTTC. Its protein product is CAISEGQGYEQYF. The rearrangement joins TRBV10-3 to TRBJ2-7; 8 bases line up with TRBD1. The CDR3 is 13 amino acids. Germline V gene lookup returns CDR1 ENHRY and CDR2 SYGVKD. The junction had 1 base not matched to a gene; V was cut back by 2 bases and J by 4 bases.

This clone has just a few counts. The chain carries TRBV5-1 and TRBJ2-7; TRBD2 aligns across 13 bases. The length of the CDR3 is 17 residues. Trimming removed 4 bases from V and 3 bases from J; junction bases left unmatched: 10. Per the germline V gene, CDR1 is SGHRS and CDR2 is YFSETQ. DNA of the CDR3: TGCGCCAGCAGCGCGGCCGGGACTAGCGGGAATGGCTACGAGCAGTACTTC. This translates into CASSAAGTSGNGYEQYF. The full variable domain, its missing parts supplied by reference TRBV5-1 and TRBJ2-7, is KAGVTQTPRYLIKTRGQQVTLSCSPISGHRSVSWYQQTPGQGLQFLFEYFSETQRNKGNFPGRFSGRQFSNSRSEMNVSTLELGDSALYLCASSAAGTSGNGYEQYFGPGTRLTVT.

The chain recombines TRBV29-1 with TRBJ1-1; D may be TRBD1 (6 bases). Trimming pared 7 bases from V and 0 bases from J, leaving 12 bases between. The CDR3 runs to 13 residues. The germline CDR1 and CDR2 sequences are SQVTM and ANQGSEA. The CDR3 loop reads CSGRQVLNTEAFF. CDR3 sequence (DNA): TGCAGCGGGCGACAGGTCTTGAACACTGAAGCTTTCTTT.

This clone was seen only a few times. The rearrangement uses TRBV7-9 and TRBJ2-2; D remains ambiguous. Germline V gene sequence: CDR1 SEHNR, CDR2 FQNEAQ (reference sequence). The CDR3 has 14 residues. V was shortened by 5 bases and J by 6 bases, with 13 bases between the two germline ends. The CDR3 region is CASSLALDAGELFF. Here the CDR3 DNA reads TGTGCCAGCAGCCTGGCGCTAGACGCCGGGGAGCTGTTTTTT.

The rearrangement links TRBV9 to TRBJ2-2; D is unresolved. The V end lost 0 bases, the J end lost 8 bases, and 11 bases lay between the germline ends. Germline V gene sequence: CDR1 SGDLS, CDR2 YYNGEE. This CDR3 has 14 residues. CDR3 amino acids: CASSVALGSGELFF. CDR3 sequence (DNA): TGTGCCAGCAGCGTAGCTCTGGGGTCTGGGGAGCTGTTTTTT.

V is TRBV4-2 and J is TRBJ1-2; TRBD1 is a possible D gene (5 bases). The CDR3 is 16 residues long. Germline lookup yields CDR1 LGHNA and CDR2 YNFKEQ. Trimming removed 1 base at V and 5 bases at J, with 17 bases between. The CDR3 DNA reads TGTGCCAGCAGCCAAGGCGACGCCGGGGGTCTTTATGGCTACACCTTC. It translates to CASSQGDAGGLYGYTF.

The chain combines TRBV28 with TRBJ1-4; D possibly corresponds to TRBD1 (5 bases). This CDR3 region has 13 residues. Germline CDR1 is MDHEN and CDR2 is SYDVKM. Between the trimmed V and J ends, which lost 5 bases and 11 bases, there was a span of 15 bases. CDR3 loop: CASSLGTDGKLFF. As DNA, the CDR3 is TGTGCCAGCAGTCTAGGGACCGACGGCAAACTGTTTTTT. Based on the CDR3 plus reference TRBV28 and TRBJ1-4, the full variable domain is DVKVTQSSRYLVKRTGEKVFLECVQDMDHENMFWYRQDPGLGLRLIYFSYDVKMKEKGDIPEGYSVSREKKERFSLILESASTNQTSMYLCASSLGTDGKLFFGSGTQLSVL.